These 15 T cell receptor beta chains came from one sample sequenced in a study of blood T cell repertoires in COVID-19. Generated by immunoSEQ multiplex PCR, the TCRdb table keeps only in-frame clones and is missing some. The sample lists approximately 47,000 clones, around 85% occurring once. Source material: peripheral blood. The receptors were sampled from a woman between 55 and 75 years old with acute or convalescent COVID-19.

The gene calls are TRBV5-1 and TRBJ2-5; D may be TRBD2 (5 bases). The V gene's germline CDR1 is SGHRS and CDR2 YFSETQ. Trimming took 0 bases from V and 5 from J, leaving 11 bases between them. The CDR3 consists of 14 residues. DNA of the CDR3: TGCGCCAGCAGCTTGGTCCGGGAAGGGGAGACCCAGTACTTC. The encoded protein is CASSLVREGETQYF. Based on the CDR3 plus reference TRBV5-1 and TRBJ2-5, the full variable domain is KAGVTQTPRYLIKTRGQQVTLSCSPISGHRSVSWYQQTPGQGLQFLFEYFSETQRNKGNFPGRFSGRQFSNSRSEMNVSTLELGDSALYLCASSLVREGETQYFGPGTRLLVL.

This clone appeared a single time. The chain links TRBV4-2 to TRBJ2-1; 11 bases align to TRBD2. CDR3 length equals 15 residues. After removal of 2 bases from V and 9 bases from J, the junction contained 6 bases not matched to a gene. From germline, CDR1 is LGHNA and CDR2 YNFKEQ. CDR3 coding DNA: TGTGCCAGCAGCCAAAGTACTAGCGGGAGTGGTGAGCAGTTCTTC. Its translation is CASSQSTSGSGEQFF.

The chain joins TRBV19 to TRBJ2-5, with 12 bases fitting TRBD2. Germline CDR1 and CDR2: LNHDA and SQIVND (reference sequence). The CDR3 extends over 15 amino acids. V shed 4 bases and J 3 bases; nucleotides not matched to a gene: 3. This CDR3 reads CASSKLAGGKETQYF. The CDR3 coding sequence is TGTGCCAGTAGTAAACTAGCGGGGGGAAAAGAGACCCAGTACTTC.

The chain recombines TRBV11-2 with TRBJ1-6, with TRBD1 matching 9 bases. The J segment lost 5 bases and the V segment lost 5 bases, leaving 4 bases of the junction unmatched. The germline V gene encodes CDR1 SGHAT and CDR2 FQNNGV. The CDR3 spans 15 residues. This chain's CDR3 is CASSPRTGDNSPLHF. CDR3 nucleotides: TGTGCCAGCAGCCCACGGACAGGGGATAATTCACCCCTCCACTTT.

J is TRBJ2-5 and V is TRBV7-9, with a possible D match to TRBD1 (5 bases). CDR1 SEHNR and CDR2 FQNEAQ come from the germline V gene (reference sequence). This CDR3 spans 14 amino acids. Trimming cost V 5 bases and J 1 base, with 11 bases left between them. The CDR3 spells CASSLDIGQETQYF. The CDR3 DNA sequence: TGTGCCAGCAGCCTGGACATCGGCCAAGAGACCCAGTACTTC.

The genes are TRBV4-2 and TRBJ2-2; 8 nucleotides line up with TRBD2. The CDR3 spans 15 residues. CDR1 LGHNA and CDR2 YNFKEQ come from the germline V gene. J was trimmed by 0 bases and V by 6 bases; bases with no gene match: 3. CDR3 region: CASSLRGANTGELFF. The CDR3 DNA reads TGTGCCAGCAGTCTGCGGGGGGCGAACACCGGGGAGCTGTTTTTT.

This chain uses TRBV13 with TRBJ2-5, with 10 positions matching TRBD2. Per the germline V gene, CDR1 is PRHDT and CDR2 is FYEKMQ (reference sequence). The CDR3 totals 16 residues. With 3 bases clipped from V and 3 bases from J, the junction kept 7 bases outside the gene matches. CDR3 in amino acids: CASSFNSGGVEETQYF. The DNA for the CDR3 is TGTGCCAGCAGCTTTAACAGCGGGGGGGTGGAAGAGACCCAGTACTTC.

The chain couples TRBV14 to TRBJ2-7, with 10 bases aligning to TRBD2. After removal of 3 bases from V and 2 bases from J, the junction contained 7 bases not matched to a gene. Per the germline V gene, CDR1 is SGHDN and CDR2 is FVKESK. The CDR3 is 16 residues long. The CDR3 coding sequence is TGTGCCAGCAGCCATACGTTTGGACTAGCGGCCTACGAGCAGTACTTC. Translating it yields CASSHTFGLAAYEQYF.

The V and J genes are TRBV19 and TRBJ2-2, with TRBD2 as a possible D gene (6 bases). Trimming took off 6 bases at V and 1 base at J, with 12 bases between the two ends. This CDR3 region has 15 residues. Germline CDR1 reads LNHDA; CDR2 reads SQIVND (reference sequence). CDR3 sequence (DNA): TGTGCCAGTAGGGTTGGCGGGGTGAACACCGGGGAGCTGTTTTTT. Translation: CASRVGGVNTGELFF.

The chain carries TRBV15 and TRBJ1-3; possible D gene TRBD1, 5 bases. V dropped 8 bases and J dropped 4 bases, with 15 bases sitting between them. The CDR3 length is 14 residues. The germline gives CDR1 LNHNV, CDR2 YYDKDF (reference sequence). The DNA of the CDR3 is TGTGCCACCTCCCGGACGGGGGAAGGAAACACCATATATTTT. Translation: CATSRTGEGNTIYF.

This rearrangement joins TRBV7-8 to TRBJ1-2; TRBD1 aligns across 7 bases. The CDR3 contains 13 residues. CDR1 and CDR2 (germline): SGHVS, FQNEAQ. V gave up 2 bases and J gave up 5 bases; unmatched junction bases: 2. As DNA, the CDR3 is TGTGCCAGCAGCTTACAGGGACAGTATGGCTACACCTTC. It encodes CASSLQGQYGYTF.

The chain carries TRBV5-1 and TRBJ1-1, with a tentative D call TRBD1 (5 bases). V was shortened by 0 bases and J by 1 base, with 7 bases between the two germline ends. Looked up from germline, CDR1 is SGHRS and CDR2 is YFSETQ. The CDR3 loop spans 14 amino acids. The CDR3 bases are TGCGCCAGCAGCTTGGACGGACAGAACACTGAAGCTTTCTTT. It encodes CASSLDGQNTEAFF. The complete variable domain, with remaining parts taken from reference TRBV5-1 and TRBJ1-1, reads KAGVTQTPRYLIKTRGQQVTLSCSPISGHRSVSWYQQTPGQGLQFLFEYFSETQRNKGNFPGRFSGRQFSNSRSEMNVSTLELGDSALYLCASSLDGQNTEAFFGQGTRLTVV.

This chain uses TRBV5-1 with TRBJ2-5; the match to TRBD2 covers 7 bases. The length of the CDR3 is 19 residues. Trimming removed 0 bases from V and 2 bases from J; junction bases left unmatched: 16. Per germline, CDR1 SGHRS and CDR2 YFSETQ. The chain's CDR3 is CASSLGIHGTTQNQETQYF. The CDR3 DNA is TGCGCCAGCAGCTTGGGTATTCACGGGACTACACAAAATCAAGAGACCCAGTACTTC.

The gene calls are TRBV7-9 and TRBJ1-2; tentatively, D is TRBD1 (6 bases). CDR3 length: 13 amino acids. V was clipped by 6 bases and J by 4 bases, with 12 bases between them. Looked up from germline, CDR1 is SEHNR and CDR2 is FQNEAQ (reference sequence). Here the CDR3 reads CASSPGQTYGYTF. The CDR3 DNA follows: TGTGCCAGCAGTCCCGGACAGACCTATGGCTACACCTTC.

This clone is a singleton in its sample. CDR3 sequence: CASSPAGGTGNTIYF. The CDR3 nucleotides are TGTGCCAGCTCACCGGCCGGGGGAACTGGAAACACCATATATTTT. The chain combines TRBV18 with TRBJ1-3, with D maybe TRBD1 (5 bases). The CDR3 is 15 amino acids. V dropped 3 bases and J dropped 2 bases, with 11 bases sitting between them. Germline V gene lookup returns CDR1 KGHSH and CDR2 LQKENI.